This passage covers 24 T cell receptor beta chains from one sample sequenced in a study of human T cells and chemical hapten exposure. TCRdb re-called the RACE reads with MiXCR, one entry per CDR3 protein. The data hold around 330,000 distinct CDR3 sequences, with over 5% observed a single time. Time point in this sample: pre-sensitization, week 0. Treatment given: therapeutic diphenylcyclopropenone sensitization with weekly scalp DPC. The specimen comprised whole blood, sampled in connection with sensitization to the hapten diphenylcyclopropenone (DPC). These TCRs come from a woman younger than 35 with alopecia areata. Some clones in this sample may be carry-over from other donors' samples.

This clonotype has at least ten counts. The chain couples TRBV27 to TRBJ2-2, with a possible D match to TRBD1 (6 bases). Germline V gives CDR1 MNHEY, CDR2 SMNVEV (reference sequence). The germline V and J ends were trimmed by 6 bases and 1 base, with 9 bases remaining between them. The CDR3 is made up of 14 amino acids. CDR3 DNA: TGTGCCAGCAGACCGGGACAGAACACCGGGGAGCTGTTTTTT. It encodes CASRPGQNTGELFF.

CDR3 protein: CASSYRGEAEAFF. In DNA form, the CDR3 reads TGTGCCAGCAGCTACAGGGGGGAAGCTGAAGCTTTCTTT. V usage is TRBV21-1 and J usage is TRBJ1-1; the DNA was not compared with TRBD1, the D call given in the table. TRBV21-1 is deemed a pseudogene. The CDR3 covers 13 residues.

The chain is built from TRBV19 and TRBJ1-5; D might be TRBD1 (6 bases). The V gene's germline CDR1 is LNHDA and CDR2 SQIVND (reference sequence). CDR3 size: 15 residues. V was trimmed by 4 bases and J by 0 bases, leaving 10 bases between them. The CDR3 DNA reads as TGTGCCAGTAGTACCCGACAGGTTAGCAATCAGCCCCAGCATTTT. Amino acid sequence: CASSTRQVSNQPQHF. Variable domain in full (rest from reference TRBV19 and TRBJ1-5): DGGITQSPKYLFRKEGQNVTLSCEQNLNHDAMYWYRQDPGQGLRLIYYSQIVNDFQKGDIAEGYSVSREKKESFPLTVTSAQKNPTAFYLCASSTRQVSNQPQHFGDGTRLSIL.

This clonotype was observed at least ten times. The rearrangement uses TRBV6-5 and TRBJ1-1; 8 bases are a match to TRBD1. Looked up from germline, CDR1 is MNHEY and CDR2 is SVGAGI. This CDR3 comprises 16 residues. V trimming: 2 bases; J trimming: 3 bases; junction bases outside the gene matches: 8. The CDR3 DNA reads TGTGCCAGCAGTTACGGGTGGACAGGGAGGGACACTGAAGCTTTCTTT. This codes for CASSYGWTGRDTEAFF.

This clonotype showed up just a few times. The rearrangement uses TRBV20-1 and TRBJ2-3; D tentatively reads TRBD1 or TRBD2 (5 bases each). The length of the CDR3 is 16 residues. Germline V gene sequence: CDR1 DFQATT, CDR2 SNEGSKA (reference sequence). The ends were cut back, 0 bases at V and 4 bases at J, with 17 bases in the middle. As DNA, the CDR3 is TGCAGTGCTAGAGATTACGGGGTAGTAGGGGCAGATACGCAGTATTTT. Translating gives CSARDYGVVGADTQYF.

This clonotype came up a few times. The chain uses TRBV6-1 and TRBJ2-7; 7 nucleotides match TRBD1. The CDR3 is 13 residues long. V shed 4 bases, J shed 4 bases, and the junction held 4 bases outside the gene matches. Germline assignment: CDR1 MNHNS and CDR2 SASEGT. CDR3 nucleotide sequence: TGTGCCAGCAGTGTAAACAGGGGATACGAGCAGTACTTC. Translated: CASSVNRGYEQYF.

At least ten counts were recorded for this clonotype. This chain links TRBV6-7 with TRBJ2-7, with D possibly matching TRBD1 (5 bases). TRBV6-7 is assigned to the ORF class and has an uncertain function. The CDR3 loop spans 15 amino acids. With 4 bases removed from V and 3 bases from J, the gap between germline ends came to 16 bases. In DNA form, the CDR3 reads TGTGCCAGCAGTTTCTCGCGACAGATACTCTACGAGCAGTACTTC. This sequence encodes CASSFSRQILYEQYF.

This clonotype was counted many times. The V gene is TRBV9, the J gene TRBJ2-3; D is unresolved. Germline V gives CDR1 SGDLS, CDR2 YYNGEE. The CDR3 covers 15 residues. V lost 6 bases and J lost 2, with 16 bases in between. Here the CDR3 DNA reads TGTGCCAGCAACGGTCTAATAGCCTCCACAGATACGCAGTATTTT. It yields the protein CASNGLIASTDTQYF.

This clonotype turned up a few times. The chain uses TRBV6-1 and TRBJ2-6; D remains unclear. The CDR3 sequence is 18 residues long. Germline values: CDR1 MNHNS, CDR2 SASEGT. V lost 6 bases to trimming and J lost 2 bases, with 20 bases between them. The CDR3 here is CASRKLGSTLAGANVLTF. For the CDR3, the DNA is TGTGCCAGCAGAAAATTGGGTTCTACTCTAGCTGGGGCCAACGTCCTGACTTTC.

V usage is TRBV12-5 and J usage is TRBJ1-2, with 7 bases that match TRBD1. CDR1 and CDR2 from the germline V gene are LGHNT and FRNRAP. The CDR3 is 16 amino acids. The V gene end was trimmed by 0 bases and the J gene end by 0 bases; junction bases not matched to a gene: 4. The DNA of the CDR3 is TGTGCTAGTGGTTTGGTTTTAGGACAGGCTAACTATGGCTACACCTTC. Its translation: CASGLVLGQANYGYTF.

In its sample, this clonotype was seen many times. This sequence joins TRBV13 and TRBJ2-6; no definite D call. The CDR3 consists of 15 residues. Germline V CDR1 and CDR2: PRHDT, FYEKMQ (reference sequence). Trimming cost V 8 bases and J 0 bases, with 11 bases left between them. Here the CDR3 reads CASSGSRSGANVLTF. Here the CDR3 DNA reads TGTGCCAGCTCCGGGTCTCGCTCTGGGGCCAACGTCCTGACTTTC.

A few counts support this clonotype. This rearrangement joins TRBV28 to TRBJ2-5; D is unresolved. The CDR3 consists of 16 residues. Trimming pared 1 base from V and 1 base from J, leaving 13 bases between. Germline CDR1 MDHEN, CDR2 SYDVKM. Here the CDR3 DNA reads TGTGCCAGCAGTTTATACATGACAAAGCCCCAAGAGACCCAGTACTTC. Its translation is CASSLYMTKPQETQYF.

This clonotype was observed a handful of times. The genes are TRBV21-1 and TRBJ1-2. TRBV21-1 is listed as a pseudogene. CDR3 size: 13 residues. CDR3 bases: TGTGCCAGCAGCAAAGAGATAGGCTATGGCTACACCTTC. Amino acid sequence: CASSKEIGYGYTF.

The chain is built from TRBV12-3 or TRBV12-4 and TRBJ2-7; TRBD2 agrees at 15 bases. The J segment lost 5 bases and the V segment lost 1 base, leaving 12 bases of the junction unmatched. CDR3 length equals 19 residues. CDR3 residues: CASSLGGRGLAGGRNEQYF. CDR3 nucleotides: TGTGCCAGCAGTTTAGGAGGTCGAGGACTAGCGGGGGGGCGGAACGAGCAGTACTTC.

This clonotype occurred many times. The chain uses TRBV29-1 and TRBJ2-1; 9 bases fit TRBD2. CDR3 length: 14 residues. Germline V gene lookup returns CDR1 SQVTM and CDR2 ANQGSEA. The J segment lost 6 bases and the V segment lost 4 bases, leaving 7 bases of the junction unmatched. The DNA of the CDR3 is TGCAGCGTTGGGACCGGGACTAGCTCCAATGAGCAGTTCTTC. Translation gives CSVGTGTSSNEQFF.

This clonotype turned up a few times. This chain uses TRBV20-1 with TRBJ2-1; perhaps TRBD2 as D (5 bases). The V end lost 3 bases, the J end lost 5 bases, and 14 bases lay between the germline ends. This CDR3 region has 14 residues. Germline CDR1 DFQATT, CDR2 SNEGSKA (reference sequence). The CDR3 sequence: CSARSGGRDNEQFF. The CDR3 DNA reads as TGCAGTGCTAGGTCCGGAGGACGGGACAATGAGCAGTTCTTC.

This clonotype was seen more than once but under ten times. The CDR3 bases are TGCGCCAGCAGCCAAGGGACCGCCGCCTACAATGAGCAGTTCTTC. Its protein product is CASSQGTAAYNEQFF. The V and J genes are TRBV4-1 and TRBJ2-1; D call uncertain. Trimming took 1 base from V and 2 from J, leaving 9 bases between them. CDR3 size: 15 residues. The germline V gene encodes CDR1 MGHRA and CDR2 YSYEKL.

This clonotype was recorded once. CDR3 protein: CASRVRESNSPLHF. The CDR3 bases are TGTGCCAGCAGAGTCCGGGAGTCCAATTCACCCCTCCACTTT. This chain connects TRBV6-1 to TRBJ1-6; D not certain. This CDR3 has 14 residues. V gave up 6 bases and J gave up 7 bases, with 13 bases separating them. Germline V CDR1 and CDR2: MNHNS, SASEGT.

This clonotype was found many times. This chain connects TRBV7-9 to TRBJ2-5, with a weak D call TRBD2 (6 bases). Trimming cost V 5 bases and J 9 bases, with 19 bases left between them. Germline-derived CDR1 and CDR2 are SEHNR and FQNEAQ (reference sequence). CDR3 length: 14 residues. The CDR3 spells CASSPGLRERPQYF. The CDR3 DNA reads as TGTGCCAGCAGCCCGGGACTGAGGGAGAGACCCCAGTACTTC.

There are many counts of this clonotype. The chain employs TRBV7-3 and TRBJ2-2; no reliable D call. With 0 bases removed from V and 5 bases from J, the gap between germline ends came to 10 bases. Germline-derived CDR1 and CDR2 are SGHTA and FQGTGA. This CDR3 region has 15 residues. The CDR3 here is CASSLTTLSTGELFF. The CDR3 nucleotides read TGTGCCAGCAGCTTAACTACGCTGAGTACCGGGGAGCTGTTTTTT.

This clonotype was seen a few times. V usage is TRBV7-6 and J usage is TRBJ2-7; 10 bases fit TRBD1. The junction had 11 bases not matched to a gene; V was cut back by 3 bases and J by 3 bases. Germline V gene sequence: CDR1 SGHVS, CDR2 FNYEAQ. CDR3 length: 17 amino acids. The CDR3 is CASSLFLDRGDHYEQYF. CDR3 nucleotides: TGTGCCAGCAGCTTGTTCCTGGACAGGGGGGACCACTACGAGCAGTACTTC. The full variable domain, in which reference TRBV7-6 and TRBJ2-7 provide the parts outside the CDR3, is GAGVSQSPRYKVTKRGQDVALRCDPISGHVSLYWYRQALGQGPEFLTYFNYEAQQDKSGLPNDRFSAERPEGSISTLTIQRTEQRDSAMYRCASSLFLDRGDHYEQYFGPGTRLTVT.

A few counts support this clonotype. This chain links TRBV18 with TRBJ2-3, with D possibly being TRBD1 (6 bases). Trimming left V 1 base short and J 4 bases short, with 12 bases between. This CDR3 is 15 amino acids long. Germline loops: CDR1 KGHSH, CDR2 LQKENI. CDR3 loop: CASSPRAGAPDTQYF. The CDR3 coding sequence is TGTGCCAGCTCACCACGGGCAGGGGCGCCAGATACGCAGTATTTT. Complete variable domain (other parts from reference TRBV18 and TRBJ2-3): NAGVMQNPRHLVRRRGQEARLRCSPMKGHSHVYWYRQLPEEGLKFMVYLQKENIIDESGMPKERFSAEFPKEGPSILRIQQVVRGDSAAYFCASSPRAGAPDTQYFGPGTRLTVL.

The sample holds many counts of this clonotype. The rearrangement joins TRBV19 to TRBJ2-7, with 7 bases fitting TRBD1. CDR3 length: 12 residues. The J segment lost 2 bases and the V segment lost 8 bases, leaving 3 bases of the junction unmatched. Germline CDR1 and CDR2: LNHDA and SQIVND (reference sequence). The CDR3 DNA reads TGTGCCAGTTCGGACAGGCCCTACGAGCAGTACTTC. Its translation is CASSDRPYEQYF.

This clonotype was seen at least ten times. This chain uses TRBV20-1 with TRBJ2-7; 7 bases agree with TRBD1. The ends lost 6 bases at V and 2 bases at J; junction bases unmatched: 7. The CDR3 spans 13 residues. CDR1 and CDR2 from the germline V gene are DFQATT and SNEGSKA (reference sequence). The CDR3 DNA reads TGCAGTGCCTTAAGGACAGGACCCTACGAGCAGTACTTC. Residues: CSALRTGPYEQYF.